A selection of T cell receptor beta chains follows, all from one sample in a study of identical twins. TCRdb processed the 5' RACE reads anew with MiXCR; each CDR3 protein has one entry. The data show 460,000 or so distinct CDR3 sequences, about 14% seen once. These data also formed part of another study, on yellow fever vaccine responses in identical twins.

Sequenced input: CD4+ T cells sorted from blood. The origin of the receptors is a woman younger than 30 in good health. The conserved cysteine and the conserved F or W are not part of the CDR3 here. D genes are given only for firm matches.

v_call d_call cdr3_aa
TRBV12-3/TRBV12-4 TRBD1 ASNSQGDTEAF
TRBV28 NA ASSSSGPLRHEQY
TRBV4-3 NA ASSQDLTENQPQH
TRBV3-1 TRBD1 ASSRKGTGDFYEQY
TRBV12-3/TRBV12-4 NA ASSLARSAQETQY
TRBV28 TRBD2 ASSSQGTSSYEQY
TRBV6-5 NA ASSYFRGEGELF
TRBV6-5 TRBD1 ASSYWTGTGSLNEQF
TRBV5-1 NA ASSTGRYEQF
TRBV20-1 NA SARRGALKELAKNIQY